This TCR beta chain originates from a study of T cell repertoires in cytomegalovirus infection. General study results and limits: CMV-specific TCR beta clonotypes restricted by HLA-C were the ones dominating the ex vivo response.

The CDR3 runs to 16 residues. From germline, CDR1 is SGHAT and CDR2 FQNNGV. The V end lost 5 bases, the J end lost 0 bases, and 14 bases lay between the germline ends. TCRdb re-analysed the reads in MiXCR, keeping a single row per CDR3 protein. The sample records around 740,000 distinct CDR3 sequences, roughly 36% being singletons. Regarding this clonotype: Its target is unknown.

The receptor was derived from a human donor in good health (CMV status not recorded). Some clones in this sample may be carry-over from other donors' samples. The chain carries TRBV11-2 and TRBJ2-1; no firm D call. The sample consisted of PBMCs. DNA for the CDR3: TGTGCCAGCAGCGTAAATACGGGCTACTCCTACAATGAGCAGTTCTTC. This codes for CASSVNTGYSYNEQFF.